This is a list of T cell receptor beta chains from one sample in a study of shared clonotypes between healthy human individuals. Profiling relied on immunoSEQ multiplex PCR, and the TCRdb table lists in-frame clones only, not all of them. Of some 2,000,000 clones listed, 95% are singletons. Input material: naive CD4+ T cells sorted from blood. The receptors derive from a man between 18 and 35 years old in good health. Both conserved end residues are part of each CDR3. The D gene is left open where the match is weak. A row's size may be missing; if present it is once, few, many or a size class.

clone size	V gene	J gene	D gene	CDR3 DNA	CDR3 protein
-	TRBV7-2	TRBJ2-3	-	TGTGCCAGCAGCCTCGTCGGTAGCGGTAGCACAGATACGCAGTATTTT	CASSLVGSGSTDTQYF
-	TRBV14	TRBJ1-5	TRBD1	TGTGCCAGCAGCCAAGATTATAGGACAGGGCGCAATCAGCCCCAGCATTTT	CASSQDYRTGRNQPQHF
-	TRBV6-5	TRBJ1-3	TRBD1	TGTGCCAGCAGCCGAGGACAGGATTACGGAAACACCATATATTTT	CASSRGQDYGNTIYF
-	TRBV2	TRBJ2-5	-	TGTGCCAGTGGTGGGTCCCTAGGGGAGACCCAGTACTTC	CASGGSLGETQYF
-	TRBV27	TRBJ2-7	TRBD1	TGTGCCAGCAGTTTTCGGGACAGGGGTAGGAACGAGCAGTACTTC	CASSFRDRGRNEQYF
-	TRBV29-1	TRBJ1-2	TRBD1	TGCAGCGTTGGGCTTGGAGGGGGCGGGTATGGCTACACCTTC	CSVGLGGGGYGYTF
-	TRBV5-8	TRBJ2-4	-	TGTGCCAGCAGCCGGGGCGGGGGCTCAAACATTCAGTACTTC	CASSRGGGSNIQYF
-	TRBV9	TRBJ2-7	TRBD2	TGTGCCAGCAGCGCCACGTTAACTAGCGGTCCCTACGAGCAGTACTTC	CASSATLTSGPYEQYF
-	TRBV2	TRBJ1-5	-	TGTGCCAGCAGTGAACCGTATCACGGGAAGGTCAATCAGCCCCAGCATTTT	CASSEPYHGKVNQPQHF
once	TRBV19	TRBJ2-1	TRBD2	TGTGCCAGTAGTATGACGGGAGGGGGGAATGAGCAGTTCTTC	CASSMTGGGNEQFF
-	TRBV7-2	TRBJ2-7	TRBD1	TGTGCCAGCAGCACCCAACAGGGGTCCTACGAGCAGTACTTC	CASSTQQGSYEQYF
-	TRBV11-2	TRBJ1-3	-	TGTGCCACGGGGGCTGGAAACACCATATATTTT	CATGAGNTIYF
-	TRBV6-5	TRBJ1-5	-	TGTGCCAGCAGGAAAAGACAGAGCAATCAGCCCCAGCATTTT	CASRKRQSNQPQHF
-	TRBV30	TRBJ1-6	TRBD1	TGTGCCTGGAATCAGGGGGAATCGTCACCCCTCCACTTT	CAWNQGESSPLHF
-	TRBV7-2	TRBJ2-7	TRBD1	TGTGCCAGCAGCTTAGACAGGGGGCTCGACGAGCAGTACTTC	CASSLDRGLDEQYF
-	TRBV12-5	TRBJ2-7	-	TGTGCTAGTGGTCCATGGGACACCTACGAGCAGTACTTC	CASGPWDTYEQYF
-	TRBV7-9	TRBJ2-6	-	TGTGCCAGCAGCTTGCGCCGACAGGATGGTGATTCTGGGGCCAACGTCCTGACTTTC	CASSLRRQDGDSGANVLTF
-	TRBV30	TRBJ1-1	-	TGTGCCTGTTCCGGAGACTCGAACACTGAAGCTTTCTTT	CACSGDSNTEAFF
-	TRBV6-1	TRBJ1-5	TRBD1	TGTGCCAGTTGGACAGGGCTTTTACAGCCCCAGCATTTT	CASWTGLLQPQHF
once	TRBV6-5	TRBJ2-7	-	TGTGCCAGCAGTTCAATATACGAGCAGTACTTC	CASSSIYEQYF
-	TRBV5-1	TRBJ2-5	-	TGCGCCAGCAGCTTTAGTTGGAACCAAGAGACCCAGTACTTC	CASSFSWNQETQYF
-	TRBV18	TRBJ1-4	-	TGTGCCAGCTCACCACGGGATTCTGCAACTAATGAAAAACTGTTTTTT	CASSPRDSATNEKLFF
-	TRBV11-2	TRBJ1-2	-	TGTGCCAGCAGCTTAGCAGAAGCTAACTATGGCTACACCTTC	CASSLAEANYGYTF
-	TRBV9	TRBJ2-7	TRBD1	TGTGCCAGCAGCCCCGGACAGGGGGCGTGGGAGCAGTACTTC	CASSPGQGAWEQYF
-	TRBV6-1	TRBJ1-5	-	TGTGCCAGCAGTACCAGGAGCAATCAGCCCCAGCATTTT	CASSTRSNQPQHF
-	TRBV6-5	TRBJ2-7	TRBD1	TGTGCCAGCAGTTGGACAGGGGGAGCCTACGAGCAGTACTTC	CASSWTGGAYEQYF
-	TRBV7-9	TRBJ2-1	-	TGTGCCAGCAGCCCAAGGACCGTCTACAATGAGCAGTTCTTC	CASSPRTVYNEQFF
-	TRBV19	TRBJ1-2	-	TGTGCCAGTAGTAAACGGGGGGTCGAGTATGGCTACACCTTC	CASSKRGVEYGYTF
-	TRBV10-3	TRBJ1-2	TRBD1	TGTGCCATCAGTGTCGGACAGGCGCGTGGCTACACCTTC	CAISVGQARGYTF
-	TRBV15	TRBJ2-3	TRBD2	TGTGCCACCAGCCCTACCCGACTAGCGGGGAGTTCAGATACGCAGTATTTT	CATSPTRLAGSSDTQYF
-	TRBV5-6	TRBJ2-7	-	TGTGCCAGCAGCTTGGGGCGGTCTCCCGAGCAGTACTTC	CASSLGRSPEQYF
-	TRBV5-1	TRBJ2-7	TRBD1	TGCGCCAGCAGCTTGCCGGCAGGGGGATACGAGCAGTACTTC	CASSLPAGGYEQYF
-	TRBV6-9	TRBJ1-2	-	TGTGCCAGCAGTTATCTCGGCCCTGGGGGCTACACCTTC	CASSYLGPGGYTF
-	TRBV19	TRBJ2-3	-	TGTGCCAGTAGGACGGTGACAACAGATACGCAGTATTTT	CASRTVTTDTQYF
-	TRBV4-1	TRBJ1-1	-	TGCGCCAGCAGCCAAGATTGGTCAGGGGCCCTCAGGGAAGCTTTCTTT	CASSQDWSGALREAFF
-	TRBV28	TRBJ1-1	-	TGTGCCAGCAGGGTGATCGACCACTGGAACACTGAAGCTTTCTTT	CASRVIDHWNTEAFF
-	TRBV7-2	TRBJ1-5	-	TGTGCCAGCAGCTTAGTGTATAGCAATCAGCCCCAGCATTTT	CASSLVYSNQPQHF
-	TRBV5-5	TRBJ2-7	-	TGTGCCAGCAGCTTAGTATGGGGGGACCTCTCGTACGAGCAGTACTTC	CASSLVWGDLSYEQYF
-	TRBV13	TRBJ1-2	-	TGTGCCAGCAGGGACACTACAGGGCGCTATGGCTACACCTTC	CASRDTTGRYGYTF
-	TRBV5-1	TRBJ1-1	-	TGCGCCAGCAGCTTGGGCGGACAGCCGAACACTGAAGCTTTCTTT	CASSLGGQPNTEAFF
once	TRBV5-6	TRBJ2-5	-	TGTGCCAGCAGCGCCGGGCTTTTGGGAGAGACCCAGTACTTC	CASSAGLLGETQYF